This paragraph reports one T cell receptor (beta chain). The data were obtained in a study of blood T cell repertoires in COVID-19. This CDR3 is built from 15 residues. V lost 5 bases and J lost 3, with 17 bases in between. Germline CDR1 LNHNV, CDR2 YYDKDF (reference sequence). Method: immunoSEQ multiplex PCR; TCRdb's copy keeps in-frame clones and lacks some. The sample lists 95,000 to 150,000 clones, around 90% occurring once. Sequenced: peripheral blood. The chain recombines TRBV15 with TRBJ2-7; perhaps TRBD1 as D (5 bases). The clonotype originates from a woman aged 45-60 years with active or convalescent COVID-19. For the CDR3, the DNA is TGTGCCACCAGCGTGAAAGGGGCTCTAGGCTACGAGCAGTACTTC. Amino acids: CATSVKGALGYEQYF.